Below are 10 T cell receptor beta chains sequenced from a single sample in a study of T cell repertoires in cytomegalovirus infection. TCRdb re-derived calls from the reads in MiXCR, one entry per CDR3 protein. The repertoire holds almost 500,000 distinct CDR3 sequences, with approximately 11% as singletons. The specimen was PBMCs. The receptors originated from a human donor in good health (CMV status not recorded). Some clones in this sample may be carry-over from other donors' samples.

The rearrangement uses TRBV7-9 and TRBJ2-7, with D possibly called TRBD1 or TRBD2 (5 bases each). The V and J ends lost 5 bases and 0 bases respectively, with 11 bases between them. Germline loops: CDR1 SEHNR, CDR2 FQNEAQ (reference sequence). This CDR3 spans 14 amino acids. CDR3 sequence reads: CASSPGRRSYEQYF. The CDR3, as DNA: TGTGCCAGCAGCCCGGGACGCCGCTCCTACGAGCAGTACTTC.

The chain carries TRBV10-3 and TRBJ2-5; 14 positions match TRBD2. CDR3 length: 14 amino acids. Germline lookup yields CDR1 ENHRY and CDR2 SYGVKD. V dropped 10 bases and J dropped 4; count of bases not matched to a gene: 5. The CDR3 reads CATGGLAGVETQYF. In DNA, the CDR3 is TGTGCCACCGGGGGACTAGCGGGAGTAGAGACCCAGTACTTC.

The chain carries TRBV20-1 and TRBJ2-1, with TRBD2 identical over 9 bases. The CDR3 runs 19 residues. J lost 1 base, V lost 4 bases, and 17 bases had no gene match. Germline V lookup: CDR1 DFQATT, CDR2 SNEGSKA (reference sequence). CDR3 protein: CSANPDRVVTSGSYNEQFF. The DNA of the CDR3 is TGCAGTGCTAACCCCGACAGGGTGGTGACTAGCGGTTCCTACAATGAGCAGTTCTTC.

This clonotype was picked up many times. CDR3 nucleotide sequence: TGTGCCAGCAGTTCCCCGGGGGGGACGGCCAATAACTATGGCTACACCTTC. Translation gives CASSSPGGTANNYGYTF. The chain carries TRBV28 and TRBJ1-2; maybe TRBD1 (5 bases). V shed 4 bases and J shed 1 base, with 19 bases lying between them. Germline-derived CDR1 and CDR2 are MDHEN and SYDVKM. This CDR3 is built from 17 residues.

The table lists this clonotype with many counts. Here the CDR3 DNA reads TGTGCCAGCAGCCCGACTAGCGGGAGACCCCCGGGCTACAATGAGCAGTTCTTC. Translating it yields CASSPTSGRPPGYNEQFF. J is TRBJ2-1 and V is TRBV3-1, with TRBD2 matching 12 bases. Germline V gene sequence: CDR1 LGHDT, CDR2 YNNKEL (reference sequence). J lost 3 bases, V lost 4 bases, and 10 bases had no gene match. This CDR3 spans 18 amino acids.

This clonotype was counted between two and nine times. This sequence joins TRBV7-9 and TRBJ2-3, with 14 positions matching TRBD2. The trim removed 3 bases at V and 3 bases at J, leaving 2 bases unmatched. The CDR3 loop spans 16 amino acids. The germline V gene encodes CDR1 SEHNR and CDR2 FQNEAQ (reference sequence). Written as DNA, the CDR3 is TGTGCCAGCAGCTTCGGGACTAGCGGGAGAACAGATACGCAGTATTTT. Its translation is CASSFGTSGRTDTQYF.

The chain employs TRBV5-1 and TRBJ2-7; tentatively, D is TRBD1 (6 bases). V was cut by 8 bases and J by 3 bases, with 15 bases left in between. This CDR3 has 13 amino acids. Germline CDR1 and CDR2: SGHRS and YFSETQ. CDR3 nucleotide sequence: TGCGCCAGTCGTGTACAGGGCAGCTACGAGCAGTACTTC. Translation: CASRVQGSYEQYF.

At least ten counts were recorded for this clonotype. The chain employs TRBV7-2 and TRBJ2-2, with D possibly matching TRBD2 (6 bases). The CDR3 runs 15 residues. Germline CDR1 is SGHTA and CDR2 is FQGNSA. The V end was cut by 5 bases, the J end by 1 base, with 11 bases between. This chain's CDR3 is CASSPGEENTGELFF. The DNA of the CDR3 is TGTGCCAGCAGCCCGGGAGAGGAGAACACCGGGGAGCTGTTTTTT.

This clonotype was seen more than once but under ten times. The chain couples TRBV5-1 to TRBJ2-1; TRBD2 is a possible D gene (5 bases). This CDR3 has 12 residues. Germline values: CDR1 SGHRS, CDR2 YFSETQ. V lost 4 bases, J lost 9 bases, and 11 bases lay in between. CDR3 sequence (DNA): TGCGCCAGCAGCGGCGGGCTGGGTGAGCAGTTCTTC. Its protein is CASSGGLGEQFF.

There are many counts of this clonotype. This chain joins TRBV7-6 and TRBJ2-7; D is unclear. From germline, CDR1 is SGHVS and CDR2 FNYEAQ. Deletions cut 2 bases from V and 6 bases from J, with 2 bases between. This CDR3 has 10 residues. CDR3 in amino acids: CASSLIEQYF. The CDR3, as DNA: TGTGCCAGCAGCTTAATCGAGCAGTACTTC.